This T cell receptor beta chain was recovered during a study of T-cell memory formation after mild COVID-19. On the study more broadly: Largely, the TCR clusters proved donor specific. Study findings and constraints: Mainly CM and EM harbored the contracting CD4+ clones; mainly EMRA harbored the CD8+ ones.

MiXCR was run by TCRdb on the 5' RACE reads, yielding one entry per CDR3 protein. Of approximately 570,000 distinct CDR3 sequences detected, roughly 18% appear once; the ten largest clones hold about 12%. The CDR3 spans 15 residues. This clonotype was counted only a few times. Its specificity is not known. V and J are TRBV21-1 and TRBJ2-5; TRBD2, as called in the table, went unchecked against the DNA. TRBV21-1 is a pseudogene locus. Sequencing was done on a sample of PBMCs or a T cell subset sorted from them (not recorded which). This sequence was found in an adult woman who had mild COVID-19 (a few samples of this study predate the infection). Cell type and time point are not known. CDR3 sequence (DNA): TGTGCCAGCAGCGGGCTAGCGGGATTACAAGAGACCCAGTACTTC. Its protein is CASSGLAGLQETQYF.